The clone carrying this T cell receptor beta chain has a single count. Excluded were patients having autoimmune disease history or systemic immunosuppression. Profiled with immunoSEQ multiplex PCR; TCRdb holds only in-frame clones, not every one. This sample has more than 55,000 clones, with 75% to 95% found just once. The V gene's germline CDR1 is MNHEY and CDR2 SVGAGI. This CDR3 is built from 13 residues. Trimming cost V 6 bases and J 2 bases, with 11 bases left between them. This specimen belongs to a study of OX40 agonist ivuxolimab in advanced cancers. Study in general: Ivuxolimab, an agonist antibody against OX40 (CD134), was given to patients. Hepatocellular carcinoma, melanoma, renal cell or head and neck cancer was diagnosed in the dose-escalation patients.

V gene TRBV6-5 combines with J gene TRBJ2-7; D perhaps matches TRBD1 (6 bases). This TCR was sampled from an adult with an advanced solid tumor such as melanoma, head and neck, liver or kidney cancer. The specimen was CD4+ or CD8+ T cells sorted from blood, collected in a trial of the OX40 agonist ivuxolimab. This CDR3 is CASRPGHPYEQYF. In DNA, the CDR3 is TGTGCCAGCAGGCCGGGACATCCCTACGAGCAGTACTTC.